A single sample gave rise to the 12 T cell receptor beta chains below, sequenced in a study of T cell changes during pregnancy in multiple sclerosis. The table came from immunoSEQ multiplex PCR; TCRdb's copy has only in-frame clones and leaves some out. Of tens of thousands of clones listed, about 90% were seen once; the top ten hold 1.1% to 1.5%. The source material was peripheral blood, sampled in the second trimester of pregnancy. These receptors came from a female donor in good health, enrolled as a control in a pregnancy study.

The chain employs TRBV29-1 and TRBJ1-1, with unresolved D. Germline CDR1 and CDR2: SQVTM and ANQGSEA. The CDR3 spans 12 residues. Trimming removed 5 bases at V and 0 bases at J, with 7 bases between. The CDR3 DNA is TGCAGCGTTCACAGCTTGAACACTGAAGCTTTCTTT. Its protein is CSVHSLNTEAFF.

The chain links TRBV28 to TRBJ2-4; D is unresolved. The V gene lost 4 bases and the J gene lost 2 bases, with 15 bases spanning the gap. The CDR3 length is 16 residues. Germline values: CDR1 MDHEN, CDR2 SYDVKM. CDR3 in amino acids: CASSSTEYFTKNIQYF. The CDR3 nucleotides read TGTGCCAGCAGTTCAACTGAATATTTTACCAAAAACATTCAGTACTTC.

The chain combines TRBV28 with TRBJ2-7, with TRBD1 matching over 9 bases. Per the germline V gene, CDR1 is MDHEN and CDR2 is SYDVKM. The trim removed 6 bases at V and 2 bases at J, leaving 5 bases unmatched. CDR3 length: 14 amino acids. The CDR3 sequence: CASSRTGVPYEQYF. The CDR3 bases are TGTGCCAGCAGCCGGACAGGGGTCCCCTACGAGCAGTACTTC.

The genes are TRBV25-1 and TRBJ2-7, with a possible D match to TRBD2 (5 bases). Germline CDR1 MGHDK, CDR2 SYGVNS. The CDR3 contains 14 residues. Trimming took off 3 bases at V and 3 bases at J, with 12 bases between the two ends. The CDR3 DNA sequence: TGTGCCAGCAGTGAGACCCGACGGGGCTACGAGCAGTACTTC. Translation gives CASSETRRGYEQYF.

The rearrangement links TRBV27 to TRBJ2-5, with 10 bases that match TRBD2. The V segment lost 2 bases and the J segment 3 bases; nucleotides outside the gene matches: 6. This CDR3 is 16 amino acids long. Per germline, CDR1 MNHEY and CDR2 SMNVEV (reference sequence). The CDR3 loop reads CASSLGSGLAEETQYF. The DNA of the CDR3 is TGTGCCAGCAGTTTAGGTTCCGGACTAGCGGAAGAGACCCAGTACTTC.

The chain recombines TRBV7-8 with TRBJ2-3, with 10 positions matching TRBD1. V lost 5 bases, J lost 5 bases, and 4 bases stayed unmatched. The CDR3 length is 14 residues. Germline V CDR1 and CDR2: SGHVS, FQNEAQ. CDR3 region: CASSHGQGEDTQYF. The CDR3 DNA reads as TGTGCCAGCAGCCACGGACAGGGGGAAGATACGCAGTATTTT.

The chain carries TRBV5-6 and TRBJ1-1, with D unresolved. Trimming took 0 bases from V and 5 from J, leaving 2 bases between them. CDR1 SGHDT and CDR2 YYEEEE come from the germline V gene. This CDR3 region has 11 residues. For the CDR3, the DNA is TGTGCCAGCAGCTTGGCTACTGAAGCTTTCTTT. Protein: CASSLATEAFF.

The V gene is TRBV5-6, the J gene TRBJ1-2; TRBD1 might be the D (6 bases). The CDR3 consists of 12 residues. V was cut by 1 base and J by 8 bases, with 9 bases left in between. The V gene's germline CDR1 is SGHDT and CDR2 YYEEEE. The CDR3 DNA is TGTGCCAGCAGCTTGACAGGGCTGGGCTACACCTTC. The encoded protein is CASSLTGLGYTF.

The chain links TRBV29-1 to TRBJ2-5; the D gene is possibly TRBD1 (6 bases). The CDR3 consists of 13 residues. Germline V gene lookup returns CDR1 SQVTM and CDR2 ANQGSEA. V shed 3 bases and J shed 5 bases, with 13 bases lying between them. The CDR3 region is CSVDHTGLETQYF. The CDR3 nucleotides are TGCAGCGTTGACCATACAGGGTTGGAGACCCAGTACTTC. The full variable domain, with the rest looked up from reference TRBV29-1 and TRBJ2-5, is SAVISQKPSRDICQRGTSLTIQCQVDSQVTMMFWYRQQPGQSLTLIATANQGSEATYESGFVIDKFPISRPNLTFSTLTVSNMSPEDSSIYLCSVDHTGLETQYFGPGTRLLVL.

This chain links TRBV5-1 with TRBJ2-7; weak D call: TRBD2 (6 bases). CDR3 length equals 14 residues. Germline assignment: CDR1 SGHRS and CDR2 YFSETQ. The V gene lost 1 base and the J gene lost 5 bases, with 13 bases spanning the gap. The CDR3 here is CASSLTGGGDEQYF. The CDR3 DNA follows: TGCGCCAGCAGCTTGACAGGCGGAGGGGACGAGCAGTACTTC. The full variable domain, completed using reference TRBV5-1 and TRBJ2-7, is KAGVTQTPRYLIKTRGQQVTLSCSPISGHRSVSWYQQTPGQGLQFLFEYFSETQRNKGNFPGRFSGRQFSNSRSEMNVSTLELGDSALYLCASSLTGGGDEQYFGPGTRLTVT.

The V gene is TRBV7-3, the J gene TRBJ2-2; 14 nucleotides agree with TRBD2. The germline V gene has CDR1 SGHTA and CDR2 FQGTGA. The CDR3 runs to 18 residues. The V segment lost 5 bases and the J segment 4 bases; nucleotides outside the gene matches: 9. This chain's CDR3 is CASSPRGLAGVSTGELFF. The CDR3 DNA reads as TGTGCCAGCAGCCCCCGGGGACTAGCGGGAGTCAGCACCGGGGAGCTGTTTTTT.

This clone was detected only a few times. V and J are TRBV10-3 and TRBJ1-1; D gene unclear. The CDR3 totals 11 residues. The germline V gene has CDR1 ENHRY and CDR2 SYGVKD. The ends were cut back, 3 bases at V and 7 bases at J, with 6 bases in the middle. In DNA, the CDR3 is TGTGCCATCAGTGATTCAGGTGAAGCTTTCTTT. Translating gives CAISDSGEAFF.